This T cell receptor beta chain was recovered during a study of long-term antiretroviral therapy in people with HIV. Study-wide results and limits: Clonal populations expanded prior to ART predominated within the repertoire at all time points. Diversity measured after ART increased yet remained under transplant donor controls. The blood, collected between about 2004 and 2017, was possibly taken under older ART regimens.

This was the immunoSEQ v3.0 assay at survey level. Measured with immunoSEQ multiplex PCR; TCRdb has only the in-frame clones, and not every one. The sample has tens of thousands of clones, approximately 80% seen once; the top ten hold about 5.3%. To note about this clone: The target antigen is unknown. In this CDR3 the conserved last residue, phenylalanine or tryptophan, is missing, so a read error is likely. Because the CDR3's place on the DNA is in doubt, the DNA is left out and the CDR3 is given as listed by TCRdb.

Germline V gene sequence: CDR1 ENHRY, CDR2 SYGVKD. Both ends counted, the CDR3 spans 9 residues. The sequence was collected from a man younger than 45 with HIV. This chain connects TRBV10-3 to TRBJ2-7; the listed D gene, TRBD2, was not tested against the DNA. The material was unsorted PBMCs, obtained 0.7 years before starting antiretroviral therapy. The CDR3 here is CAIRSTLSI.